This T cell receptor (beta chain) was documented in a study of spatial heterogeneity in lung cancer. This clonotype has a count of ten or more. Time point reported: sample taken at primary tumor resection. Without sorting, whole RNA was sequenced from tumor, nontumor lung or frozen PBMC. MiXCR was run by TCRdb on the 5' RACE reads, yielding one entry per CDR3 protein. Of about 22,000 distinct CDR3 sequences in the sample, approximately 5.8% are singletons; the top ten hold roughly 35%. The TCR sequence derives from a male donor with early-stage non-small cell lung cancer. Specimen: PBMCs, collected at surgery.

This CDR3 reads CASSTGGAYEQYF. Written as DNA, the CDR3 is TGTGCCAGCAGTACAGGGGGCGCCTACGAGCAGTACTTC. V and J are TRBV28 and TRBJ2-7, with TRBD1 matching over 9 bases. The trim removed 5 bases at V and 2 bases at J, leaving 1 base unmatched. CDR1 is MDHEN, CDR2 SYDVKM, per germline. The CDR3 length is 13 residues.